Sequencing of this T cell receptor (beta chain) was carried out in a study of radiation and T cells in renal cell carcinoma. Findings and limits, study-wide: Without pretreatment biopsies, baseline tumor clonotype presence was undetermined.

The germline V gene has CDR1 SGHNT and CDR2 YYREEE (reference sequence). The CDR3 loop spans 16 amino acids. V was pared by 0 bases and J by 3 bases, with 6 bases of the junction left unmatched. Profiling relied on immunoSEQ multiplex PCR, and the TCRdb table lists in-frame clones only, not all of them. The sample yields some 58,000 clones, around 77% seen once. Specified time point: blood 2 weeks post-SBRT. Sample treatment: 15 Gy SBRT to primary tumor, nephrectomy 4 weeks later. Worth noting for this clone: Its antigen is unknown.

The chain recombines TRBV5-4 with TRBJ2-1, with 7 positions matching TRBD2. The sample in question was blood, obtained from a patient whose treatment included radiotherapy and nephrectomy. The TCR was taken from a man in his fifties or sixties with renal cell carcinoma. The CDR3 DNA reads TGTGCCAGCAGCTTGGTTAGTCTAGCGGACTACAATGAGCAGTTCTTC. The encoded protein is CASSLVSLADYNEQFF. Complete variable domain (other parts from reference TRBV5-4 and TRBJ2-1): ETGVTQSPTHLIKTRGQQVTLRCSSQSGHNTVSWYQQALGQGPQFIFQYYREEENGRGNFPPRFSGLQFPNYSSELNVNALELDDSALYLCASSLVSLADYNEQFFGPGTRLTVL.